These T cell receptor beta chains were read from a single sample in a study of T-cell memory formation after mild COVID-19. TCRdb itself ran the 5' RACE reads through MiXCR, one entry per CDR3 protein. The table records roughly 250,000 distinct CDR3 sequences, roughly a sixth of them present only once. Specimen: PBMCs or a T cell subset sorted from them (not recorded which). Source of these receptors: a man younger than 30 who had mild COVID-19 (a few samples of this study predate the infection). Cell type and time point are not known. Both conserved end residues are part of each CDR3. Fields, in order: V gene, D gene, J gene, clone size, CDR3 protein, CDR3 DNA. The D gene is left open where the match is weak. Some rows mark clone size as missing; the rest say once, few, many or name a class of expanded clone.

TRBV6-2/TRBV6-3	NA	TRBJ2-3	many	CASSRGQTNTDTQYF	TGTGCCAGCAGTCGGGGGCAAACCAATACAGATACGCAGTATTTT
TRBV7-2	TRBD1	TRBJ1-2	few	CASSLAGTGVYGYTF	TGTGCCAGCAGCTTAGCTGGGACAGGGGTTTATGGCTACACCTTC
TRBV30	NA	TRBJ2-7	NA	CAWAVSHSYEQYF	TGTGCCTGGGCCGTATCTCACTCCTACGAGCAGTACTTC
TRBV5-6	NA	TRBJ2-2	NA	CASSSGTPFANTGELFF	TGTGCCAGCAGTTCCGGGACCCCGTTCGCGAACACCGGGGAGCTGTTTTTT
TRBV7-2	NA	TRBJ2-6	NA	CASSFWAISGANVLTF	TGTGCCAGCAGCTTTTGGGCCATCTCTGGGGCCAACGTCCTGACTTTC
TRBV6-6	NA	TRBJ1-2	many	CASCRTDNYGYTF	TGTGCCAGCTGTAGGACAGATAACTATGGCTACACCTTC
TRBV15	NA	TRBJ2-1	few	CATTRGGVNEQFF	TGTGCCACAACCAGGGGAGGGGTCAATGAGCAGTTCTTC
TRBV29-1	TRBD2	TRBJ2-3	few	CSVGTSGAIRDTQYF	TGCAGCGTAGGGACTAGCGGGGCCATTCGGGATACGCAGTATTTT
TRBV5-5	TRBD1	TRBJ1-6	few	CASSAETGGPPSLHF	TGTGCCAGCAGCGCCGAGACAGGGGGTCCTCCGTCCCTCCACTTT
TRBV2	NA	TRBJ2-5	few	CASSEHETQYF	TGTGCCAGCAGTGAACACGAGACCCAGTACTTC
TRBV7-2	NA	TRBJ1-6	NA	CASSLPGPPRNSPLHF	TGTGCCAGCAGCTTACCGGGTCCCCCTCGTAATTCACCCCTCCACTTT
TRBV7-9	NA	TRBJ2-5	NA	CASSYYRDYQETQYF	TGTGCCAGCAGCTACTACCGGGACTACCAAGAGACCCAGTACTTC
TRBV10-3	NA	TRBJ1-5	NA	CAISEVDQPQHF	TGTGCCATCAGTGAGGTGGATCAGCCCCAGCATTTT
TRBV9	NA	TRBJ1-2	few	CASSERGGERNYGYTF	TGTGCCAGCAGCGAGCGTGGAGGGGAACGTAACTATGGCTACACCTTC
TRBV28	NA	TRBJ1-2	few	CASSSVSGGYTF	TGTGCCAGCAGTTCCGTATCGGGGGGCTACACCTTC
TRBV10-3	NA	TRBJ2-1	NA	CAISEARDNEQFF	TGTGCCATCAGTGAGGCCAGAGACAATGAGCAGTTCTTC
TRBV6-2/TRBV6-3	NA	TRBJ1-5	few	CASSVWQGRGDQPQHF	TGTGCCAGCAGTGTATGGCAGGGGCGTGGGGATCAGCCCCAGCATTTT
TRBV18	NA	TRBJ1-3	NA	CASSPGGGGADGNTIYF	TGTGCCAGCTCACCAGGTGGCGGGGGCGCAGATGGAAACACCATATATTTT
TRBV20-1	NA	TRBJ1-3	NA	CSAPGPYSGNTIYF	TGCAGTGCTCCGGGACCCTACTCTGGAAACACCATATATTTT
TRBV2	NA	TRBJ2-5	few	CASRGWGETQYF	TGTGCCAGCCGGGGATGGGGGGAGACCCAGTACTTC
TRBV10-3	TRBD2	TRBJ2-2	few	CAISAVAGGLSTGELFF	TGTGCCATCAGTGCGGTAGCGGGGGGGCTGAGCACCGGGGAGCTGTTTTTT
TRBV4-1	NA	TRBJ1-4	few	CASSQGLVEWGAEKLFF	TGCGCCAGCAGCCAAGGATTGGTCGAATGGGGCGCGGAAAAACTGTTTTTT
TRBV20-1	NA	TRBJ2-1	NA	CSASRNSNEQFF	TGCAGTGCTAGTCGGAACTCCAATGAGCAGTTCTTC
TRBV10-3	TRBD2	TRBJ2-3	NA	CATAQAILAGGLDTQYF	TGTGCCACCGCGCAAGCTATACTAGCGGGGGGACTGGATACGCAGTATTTT
TRBV7-2	NA	TRBJ2-7	once	CASSPAATDAYEQYF	TGTGCCAGCAGCCCGGCGGCGACAGACGCCTACGAGCAGTACTTC
TRBV4-3	TRBD1	TRBJ2-1	NA	CASSPAGTGGPPLGNEQFF	TGCGCCAGCAGCCCAGCAGGTACAGGGGGTCCCCCTCTTGGGAATGAGCAGTTCTTC
TRBV9	NA	TRBJ1-1	few	CASSSFDRNTEAFF	TGTGCCAGCAGCTCATTCGACAGGAACACTGAAGCTTTCTTT
TRBV7-2	NA	TRBJ1-5	few	CASSPQIYTQPQHF	TGTGCCAGCAGCCCTCAGATATACACTCAGCCCCAGCATTTT
TRBV6-5	TRBD1	TRBJ1-3	few	CASSSNRGRGNTIYF	TGTGCCAGCAGTTCTAACAGGGGGAGAGGAAACACCATATATTTT
TRBV7-2	NA	TRBJ2-5	few	CASSSGLTQETQYF	TGTGCCAGCAGCTCCGGACTAACGCAAGAGACCCAGTACTTC
TRBV12-3/TRBV12-4	NA	TRBJ1-2	many	CASTGAVGGYTF	TGTGCCAGCACAGGGGCGGTAGGAGGCTACACCTTC
TRBV12-3/TRBV12-4	NA	TRBJ1-5	many	CASHRGYSNQPQHF	TGTGCCAGCCATCGTGGCTATAGCAATCAGCCCCAGCATTTT
TRBV4-1	NA	TRBJ1-6	few	CASSQDLGFSPLHF	TGCGCCAGCAGCCAAGATCTGGGATTTTCACCCCTCCACTTT
TRBV5-4	TRBD1	TRBJ1-1	few	CASSRGQTNTEAFF	TGTGCCAGCAGCAGGGGACAGACGAACACTGAAGCTTTCTTT
TRBV7-9	TRBD2	TRBJ2-3	many	CASSSQWRGGTDTQYF	TGTGCCAGCAGCTCGCAGTGGCGGGGGGGGACAGATACGCAGTATTTT
TRBV4-1	NA	TRBJ1-5	few	CASSQTGNNQPQHF	TGCGCCAGCAGCCAAACAGGCAACAATCAGCCCCAGCATTTT
TRBV20-1	TRBD2	TRBJ2-4	NA	CSAPLAGVAKNIQYF	TGCAGTGCTCCCCTAGCGGGGGTAGCCAAAAACATTCAGTACTTC
TRBV6-2/TRBV6-3	TRBD1	TRBJ1-2	few	CASRKGTGNGYTF	TGTGCCAGCAGAAAAGGGACAGGGAATGGCTACACCTTC
TRBV11-2	TRBD2	TRBJ2-4	NA	CASSLGRSGVWDIQYF	TGTGCCAGCAGCTTAGGTCGGAGCGGGGTTTGGGACATTCAGTACTTC
TRBV12-3/TRBV12-4	TRBD2	TRBJ2-1	NA	CASTTSGGSYNEQFF	TGTGCCAGCACCACCAGCGGGGGCTCCTACAATGAGCAGTTCTTC
TRBV7-2	TRBD2	TRBJ2-1	NA	CASSSTGLVKIF	TGTGCCAGCAGTAGCACGGGACTAGTGAAGATCTTC
TRBV18	NA	TRBJ2-1	few	CASSPPLLHRVSSYNEQFF	TGTGCCAGCTCACCACCGTTACTGCACAGAGTGAGCTCCTACAATGAGCAGTTCTTC
TRBV7-3	TRBD2	TRBJ2-1	many	CASSGSSGGVENEQFF	TGTGCCAGCAGCGGATCTAGCGGGGGGGTGGAGAATGAGCAGTTCTTC
TRBV4-2	NA	TRBJ2-3	few	CASSQAGPADTQYF	TGTGCCAGCAGCCAGGCGGGGCCCGCAGATACGCAGTATTTT
TRBV4-2	NA	TRBJ1-4	many	CASSQDRTPNNEKLFF	TGTGCCAGCAGCCAAGATCGGACTCCTAATAATGAAAAACTGTTTTTT